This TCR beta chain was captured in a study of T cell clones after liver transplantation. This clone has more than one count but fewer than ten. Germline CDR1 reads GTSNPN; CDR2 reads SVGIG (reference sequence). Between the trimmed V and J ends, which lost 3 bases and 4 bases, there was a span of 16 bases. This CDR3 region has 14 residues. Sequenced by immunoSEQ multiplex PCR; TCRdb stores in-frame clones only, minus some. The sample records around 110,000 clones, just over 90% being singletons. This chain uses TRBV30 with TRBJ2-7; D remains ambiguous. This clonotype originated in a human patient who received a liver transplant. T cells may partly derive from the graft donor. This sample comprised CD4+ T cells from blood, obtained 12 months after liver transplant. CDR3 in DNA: TGTGCCTGGAGGTCCGCAACAGTACAGTACGAGCAGTACTTC. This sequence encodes CAWRSATVQYEQYF.